This TCR beta chain was obtained from a study of vaccination and CD4 T cells after COVID-19. About the research overall: Stimuli were overlapping spike peptide pools of SARS-CoV-2 and three common cold coronaviruses (HCoV-NL63, HCoV-OC43, HCoV-229E). Control cultures used a CEFX viral epitope pool, an HIV-1 Nef peptide pool, or no peptide.

Points on this clonotype: As yet, its antigen is unknown.

Cultured CD4+ T cell DNA was sequenced using the Oncomine TCR Beta short-read assay. TCRdb re-called the PCR reads with MiXCR, one entry per CDR3 protein. The sample has 15,000 or so distinct CDR3 sequences, 35% seen once. Noted treatment: approximately 9-day PBMC culture with coronavirus spike peptide pools or control peptides (ViraFEST assay). ViraFEST sequenced TCRs after peptide-pool expansion of antigen-specific T cells. When nine to ten days of culture had elapsed, CD4+ T cells were isolated by negative selection. This TCR derives from a human donor with COVID-19. The sample taken for sequencing was cultured CD4+ T cells from blood.

The CDR3 coding sequence is TGCAGTGCTAGAGAACAGGGGAGGATCTACGAGCAGTACGTC. Residues: CSAREQGRIYEQYV. This chain connects TRBV20-1 to TRBJ2-7; TRBD1 is a possible D gene (7 bases). The V and J ends lost 0 bases and 3 bases respectively, with 12 bases between them. The CDR3 consists of 14 residues. Germline CDR1 is DFQATT and CDR2 is SNEGSKA (reference sequence).